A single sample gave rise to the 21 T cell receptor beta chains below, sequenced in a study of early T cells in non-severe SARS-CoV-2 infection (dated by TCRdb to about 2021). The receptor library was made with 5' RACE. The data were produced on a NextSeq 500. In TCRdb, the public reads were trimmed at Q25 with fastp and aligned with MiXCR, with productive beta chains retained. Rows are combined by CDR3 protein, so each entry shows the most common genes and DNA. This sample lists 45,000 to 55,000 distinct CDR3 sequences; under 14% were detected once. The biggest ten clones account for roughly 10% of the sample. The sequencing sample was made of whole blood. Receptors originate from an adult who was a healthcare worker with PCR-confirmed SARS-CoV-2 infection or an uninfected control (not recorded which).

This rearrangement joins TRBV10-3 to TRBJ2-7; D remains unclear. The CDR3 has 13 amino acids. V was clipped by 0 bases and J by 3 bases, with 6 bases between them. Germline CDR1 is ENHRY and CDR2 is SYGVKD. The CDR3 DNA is TGTGCCATCAGTGAGTCGTCGCGCTACGAGCAGTACTTC. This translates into CAISESSRYEQYF.

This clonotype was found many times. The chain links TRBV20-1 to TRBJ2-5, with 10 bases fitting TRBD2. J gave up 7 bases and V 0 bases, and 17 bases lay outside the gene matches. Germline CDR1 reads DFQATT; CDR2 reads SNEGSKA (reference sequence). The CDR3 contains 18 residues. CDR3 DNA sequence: TGCAGTGCTAGAGATCCGGCTAGCGGGAGTGGGCCCTCGGCGACCCAGTACTTC. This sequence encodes CSARDPASGSGPSATQYF.

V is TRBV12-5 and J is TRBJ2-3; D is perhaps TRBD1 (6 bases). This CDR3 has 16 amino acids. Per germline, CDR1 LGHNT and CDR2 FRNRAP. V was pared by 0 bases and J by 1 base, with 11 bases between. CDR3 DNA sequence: TGTGCTAGTGGTTTGGTGGGGGCGCGGGGCACAGATACGCAGTATTTT. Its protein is CASGLVGARGTDTQYF.

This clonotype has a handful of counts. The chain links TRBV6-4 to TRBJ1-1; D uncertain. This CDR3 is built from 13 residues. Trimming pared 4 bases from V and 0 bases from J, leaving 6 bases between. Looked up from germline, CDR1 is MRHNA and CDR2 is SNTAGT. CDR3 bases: TGTGCCAGCAGTGTTTCTCTGAACACTGAAGCTTTCTTT. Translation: CASSVSLNTEAFF.

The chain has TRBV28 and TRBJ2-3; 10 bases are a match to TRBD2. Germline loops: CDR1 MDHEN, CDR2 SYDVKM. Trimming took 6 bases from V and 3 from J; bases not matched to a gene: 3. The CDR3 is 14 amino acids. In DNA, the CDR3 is TGTGCCAGCAGAGGAGCGGGAGGGACAGATACGCAGTATTTT. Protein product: CASRGAGGTDTQYF.

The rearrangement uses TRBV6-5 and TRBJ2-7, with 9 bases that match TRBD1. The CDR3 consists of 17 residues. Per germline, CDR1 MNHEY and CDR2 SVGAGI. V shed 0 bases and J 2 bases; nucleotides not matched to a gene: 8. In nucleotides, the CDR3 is TGTGCCAGCAGTTACTCGAGATCTAGACAGGGGGCCTACGAGCAGTACTTC. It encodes CASSYSRSRQGAYEQYF.

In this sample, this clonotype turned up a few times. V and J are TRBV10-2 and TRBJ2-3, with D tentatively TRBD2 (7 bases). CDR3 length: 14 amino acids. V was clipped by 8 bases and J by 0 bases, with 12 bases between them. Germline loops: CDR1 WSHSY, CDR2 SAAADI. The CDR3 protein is CASGRGQSTDTQYF. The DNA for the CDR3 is TGCGCCAGCGGGAGGGGACAAAGCACAGATACGCAGTATTTT.

The chain's CDR3 is CASSLAGTGNTIYF. Here the CDR3 DNA reads TGTGCCAGCAGCTTAGCTGGGACTGGAAACACCATATATTTT. The chain combines TRBV7-6 with TRBJ1-3; D is unclear. V lost 0 bases and J lost 2, with 5 bases in between. Germline CDR1 reads SGHVS; CDR2 reads FNYEAQ. CDR3 size: 14 residues.

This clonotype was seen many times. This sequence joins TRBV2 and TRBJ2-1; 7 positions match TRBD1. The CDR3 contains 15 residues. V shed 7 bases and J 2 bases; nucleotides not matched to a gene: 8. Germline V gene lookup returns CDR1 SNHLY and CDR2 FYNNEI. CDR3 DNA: TGTGCCAGCACCAAGGGGGCCCTTGCCTACAATGAGCAGTTCTTC. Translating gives CASTKGALAYNEQFF.

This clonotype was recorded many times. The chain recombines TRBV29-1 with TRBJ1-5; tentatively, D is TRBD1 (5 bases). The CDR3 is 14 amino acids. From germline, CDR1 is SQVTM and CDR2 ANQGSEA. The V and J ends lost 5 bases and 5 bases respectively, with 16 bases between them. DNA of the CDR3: TGCAGCGTTTGGGACTCCCCCTGGGATCAGCCCCAGCATTTT. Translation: CSVWDSPWDQPQHF.

Written as DNA, the CDR3 is TGTGCCAGTAGTACCGTGCGATACAATGAGCAGTTCTTC. It codes for CASSTVRYNEQFF. The chain links TRBV19 to TRBJ2-1; D unclear. CDR3 size: 13 residues. V lost 4 bases and J 4 bases, leaving 8 bases between the germline ends. CDR1 is LNHDA and CDR2 is SQIVND in the germline V gene (reference sequence). Together with reference TRBV19 and TRBJ2-1, the CDR3 gives the full variable domain: DGGITQSPKYLFRKEGQNVTLSCEQNLNHDAMYWYRQDPGQGLRLIYYSQIVNDFQKGDIAEGYSVSREKKESFPLTVTSAQKNPTAFYLCASSTVRYNEQFFGPGTRLTVL.

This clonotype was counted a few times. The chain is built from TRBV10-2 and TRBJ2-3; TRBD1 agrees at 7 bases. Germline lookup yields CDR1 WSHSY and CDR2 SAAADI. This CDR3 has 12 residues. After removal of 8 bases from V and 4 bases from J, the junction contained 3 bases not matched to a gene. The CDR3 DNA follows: TGCGCCAGCCGACAGGGAGCAGATACGCAGTATTTT. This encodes CASRQGADTQYF.

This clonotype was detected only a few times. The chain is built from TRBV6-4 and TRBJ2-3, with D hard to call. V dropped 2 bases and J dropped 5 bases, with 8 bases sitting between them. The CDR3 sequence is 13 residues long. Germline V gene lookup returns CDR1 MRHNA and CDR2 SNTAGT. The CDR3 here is CASSDVEKDTQYF. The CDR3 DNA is TGTGCCAGCAGTGACGTGGAGAAAGATACGCAGTATTTT.

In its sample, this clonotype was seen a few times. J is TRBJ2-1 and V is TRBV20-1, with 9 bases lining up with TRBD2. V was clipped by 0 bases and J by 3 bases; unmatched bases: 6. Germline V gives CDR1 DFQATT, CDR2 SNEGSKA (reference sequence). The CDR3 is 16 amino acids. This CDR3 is CSARDPQRGVYNEQFF. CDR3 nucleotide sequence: TGCAGTGCTAGAGATCCCCAGCGGGGGGTCTACAATGAGCAGTTCTTC.

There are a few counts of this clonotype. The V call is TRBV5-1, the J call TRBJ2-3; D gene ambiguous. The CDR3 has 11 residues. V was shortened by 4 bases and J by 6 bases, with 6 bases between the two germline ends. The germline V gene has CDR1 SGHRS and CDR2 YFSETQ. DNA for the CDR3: TGCGCCAGCAGCCGAGAGGATACGCAGTATTTT. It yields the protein CASSREDTQYF.

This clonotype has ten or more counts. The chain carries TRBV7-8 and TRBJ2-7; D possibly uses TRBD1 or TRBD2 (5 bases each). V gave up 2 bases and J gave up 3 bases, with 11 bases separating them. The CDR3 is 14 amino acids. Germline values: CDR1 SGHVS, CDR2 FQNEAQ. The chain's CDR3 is CASSLLGTRYEQYF. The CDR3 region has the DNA TGTGCCAGCAGCTTACTTGGGACCCGCTACGAGCAGTACTTC.

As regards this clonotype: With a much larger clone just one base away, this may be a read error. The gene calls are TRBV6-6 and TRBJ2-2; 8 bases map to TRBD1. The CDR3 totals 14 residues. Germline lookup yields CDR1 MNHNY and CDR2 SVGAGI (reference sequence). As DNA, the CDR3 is TGTGCCAGCAGTCGACAGGGGAACATCGGGGAGCTGTTTTTT. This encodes CASSRQGNIGELFF.

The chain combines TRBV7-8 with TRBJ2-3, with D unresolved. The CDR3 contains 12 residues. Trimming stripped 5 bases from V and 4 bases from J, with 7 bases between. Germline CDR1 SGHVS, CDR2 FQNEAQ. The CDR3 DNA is TGTGCCAGCAGCAAGGGTTCAGATACGCAGTATTTT. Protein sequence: CASSKGSDTQYF.

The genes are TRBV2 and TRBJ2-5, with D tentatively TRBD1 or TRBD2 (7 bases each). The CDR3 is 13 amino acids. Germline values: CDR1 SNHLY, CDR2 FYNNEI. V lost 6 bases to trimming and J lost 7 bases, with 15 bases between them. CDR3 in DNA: TGTGCCAGCAGGAACCAGGGGGGGACGACCCAGTACTTC. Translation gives CASRNQGGTTQYF.

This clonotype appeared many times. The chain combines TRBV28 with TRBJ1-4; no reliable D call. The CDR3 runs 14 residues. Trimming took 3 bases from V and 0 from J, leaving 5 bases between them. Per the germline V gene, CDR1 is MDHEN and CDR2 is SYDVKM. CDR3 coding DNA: TGTGCCAGCAGTTTGTACGCAACTAATGAAAAACTGTTTTTT. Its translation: CASSLYATNEKLFF.

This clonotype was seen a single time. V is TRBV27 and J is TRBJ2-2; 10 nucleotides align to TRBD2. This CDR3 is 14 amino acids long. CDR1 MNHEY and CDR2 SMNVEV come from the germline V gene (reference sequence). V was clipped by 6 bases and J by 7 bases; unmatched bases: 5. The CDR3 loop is CASSRRLAGGELFF. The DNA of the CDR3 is TGTGCCAGCAGCCGACGACTAGCGGGCGGGGAGCTGTTTTTT.